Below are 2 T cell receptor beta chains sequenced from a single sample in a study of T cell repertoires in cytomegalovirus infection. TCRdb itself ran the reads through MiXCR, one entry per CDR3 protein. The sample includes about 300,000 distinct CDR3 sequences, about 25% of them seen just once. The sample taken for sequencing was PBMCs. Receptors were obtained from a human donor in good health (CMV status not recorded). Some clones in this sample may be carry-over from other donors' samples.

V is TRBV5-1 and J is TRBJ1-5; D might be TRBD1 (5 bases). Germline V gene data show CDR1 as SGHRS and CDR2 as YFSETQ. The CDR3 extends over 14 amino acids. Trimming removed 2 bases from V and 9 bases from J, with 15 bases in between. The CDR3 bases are TGCGCCAGCAGCTTACGGGACTTATCTGGGCCCCAGCATTTT. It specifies CASSLRDLSGPQHF. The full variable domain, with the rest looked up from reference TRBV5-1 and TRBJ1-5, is KAGVTQTPRYLIKTRGQQVTLSCSPISGHRSVSWYQQTPGQGLQFLFEYFSETQRNKGNFPGRFSGRQFSNSRSEMNVSTLELGDSALYLCASSLRDLSGPQHFGDGTRLSIL.

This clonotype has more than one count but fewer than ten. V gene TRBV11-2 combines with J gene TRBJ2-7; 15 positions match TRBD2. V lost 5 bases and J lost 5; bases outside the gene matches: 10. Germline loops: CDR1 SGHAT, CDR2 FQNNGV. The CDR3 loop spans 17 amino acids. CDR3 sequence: CASSDRWGLAGGDEQYV. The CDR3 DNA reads TGTGCCAGCAGCGACCGGTGGGGACTAGCGGGAGGCGACGAGCAGTACGTC.